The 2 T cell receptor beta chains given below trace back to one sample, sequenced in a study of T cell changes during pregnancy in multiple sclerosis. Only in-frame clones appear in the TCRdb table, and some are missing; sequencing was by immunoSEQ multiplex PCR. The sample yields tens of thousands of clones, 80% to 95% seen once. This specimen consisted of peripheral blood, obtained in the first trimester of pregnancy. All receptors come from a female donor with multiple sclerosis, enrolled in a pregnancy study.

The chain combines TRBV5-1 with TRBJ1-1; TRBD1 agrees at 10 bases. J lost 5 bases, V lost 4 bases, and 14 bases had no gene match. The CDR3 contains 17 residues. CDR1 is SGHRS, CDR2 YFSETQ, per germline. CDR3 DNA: TGCGCCAGCAGCCCCCTTGGACAGGGGGTAAGAACAACTGAAGCTTTCTTT. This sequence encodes CASSPLGQGVRTTEAFF. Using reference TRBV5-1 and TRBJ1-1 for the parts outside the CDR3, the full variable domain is KAGVTQTPRYLIKTRGQQVTLSCSPISGHRSVSWYQQTPGQGLQFLFEYFSETQRNKGNFPGRFSGRQFSNSRSEMNVSTLELGDSALYLCASSPLGQGVRTTEAFFGQGTRLTVV.

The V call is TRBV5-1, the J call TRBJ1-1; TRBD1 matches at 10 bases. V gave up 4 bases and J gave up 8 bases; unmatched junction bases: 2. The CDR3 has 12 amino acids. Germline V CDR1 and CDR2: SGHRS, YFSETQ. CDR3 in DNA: TGCGCCAGCAGCCGGGGACAGGGGGAAGCTTTCTTT. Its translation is CASSRGQGEAFF.